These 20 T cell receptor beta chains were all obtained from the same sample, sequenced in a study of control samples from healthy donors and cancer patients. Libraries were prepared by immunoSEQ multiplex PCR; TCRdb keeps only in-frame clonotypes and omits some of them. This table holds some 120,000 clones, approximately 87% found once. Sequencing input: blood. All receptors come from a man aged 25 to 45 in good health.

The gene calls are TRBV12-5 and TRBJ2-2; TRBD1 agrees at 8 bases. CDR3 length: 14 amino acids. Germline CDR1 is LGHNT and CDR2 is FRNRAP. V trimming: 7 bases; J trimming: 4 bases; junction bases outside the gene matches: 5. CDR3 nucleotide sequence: TGTGCTAGTGCCCCGGACAGGGTCACCGGGGAGCTGTTTTTT. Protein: CASAPDRVTGELFF.

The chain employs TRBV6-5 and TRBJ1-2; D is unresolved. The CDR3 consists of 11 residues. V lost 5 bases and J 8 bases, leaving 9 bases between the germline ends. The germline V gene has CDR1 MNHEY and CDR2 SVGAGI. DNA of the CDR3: TGTGCCAGCAGTCCGGGGAAAGGCTACACCTTC. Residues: CASSPGKGYTF.

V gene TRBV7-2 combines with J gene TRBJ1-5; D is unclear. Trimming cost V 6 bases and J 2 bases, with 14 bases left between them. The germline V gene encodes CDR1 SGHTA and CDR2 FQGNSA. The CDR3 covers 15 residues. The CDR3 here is CASRLSSVGNQPQHF. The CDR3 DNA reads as TGTGCCAGCAGGCTTTCCTCGGTGGGCAATCAGCCCCAGCATTTT.

CDR3 residues: CASSLNREGYTF. The DNA for the CDR3 is TGTGCCAGCAGCCTCAACAGGGAGGGCTACACCTTC. The chain employs TRBV3-1 (or the pseudogene TRBV3-2) and TRBJ1-2, with D possibly TRBD1 on 6 matching bases. CDR3 length: 12 amino acids. Trimming took off 4 bases at V and 8 bases at J, with 11 bases between the two ends. Germline assignment: CDR1 LGHDT and CDR2 YNNKEL (reference sequence).

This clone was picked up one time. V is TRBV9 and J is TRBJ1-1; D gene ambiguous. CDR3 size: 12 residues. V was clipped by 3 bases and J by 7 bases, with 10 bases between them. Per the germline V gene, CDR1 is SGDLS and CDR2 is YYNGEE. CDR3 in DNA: TGTGCCAGCAGCGCCAGCTACAGTGAAGCTTTCTTT. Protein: CASSASYSEAFF.

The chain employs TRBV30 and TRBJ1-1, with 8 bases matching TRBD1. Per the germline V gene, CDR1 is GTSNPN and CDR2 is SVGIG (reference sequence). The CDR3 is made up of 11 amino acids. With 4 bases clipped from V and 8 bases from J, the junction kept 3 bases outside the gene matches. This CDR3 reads CAWKGTGEAFF. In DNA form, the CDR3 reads TGTGCCTGGAAGGGGACAGGCGAAGCTTTCTTT.

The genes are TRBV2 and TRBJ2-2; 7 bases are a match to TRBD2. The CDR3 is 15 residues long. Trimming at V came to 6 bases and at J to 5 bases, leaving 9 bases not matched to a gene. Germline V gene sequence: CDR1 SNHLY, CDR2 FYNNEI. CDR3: CASRGRASGTGELFF. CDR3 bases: TGTGCCAGCAGAGGGAGGGCTAGCGGTACCGGGGAGCTGTTTTTT.

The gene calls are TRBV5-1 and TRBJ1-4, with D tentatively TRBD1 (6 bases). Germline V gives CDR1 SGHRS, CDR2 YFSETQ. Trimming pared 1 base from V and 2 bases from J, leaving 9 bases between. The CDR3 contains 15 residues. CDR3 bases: TGCGCCAGCAGCTTGTCCGGGGGCACTAATGAAAAACTGTTTTTT. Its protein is CASSLSGGTNEKLFF.

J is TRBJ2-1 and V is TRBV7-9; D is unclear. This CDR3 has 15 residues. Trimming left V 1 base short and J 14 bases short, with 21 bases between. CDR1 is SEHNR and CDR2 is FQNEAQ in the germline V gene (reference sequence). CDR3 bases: TGTGCCAGCAGCTTAGTAGGATTTTATGGGATCAAGGAGTTCTTC. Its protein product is CASSLVGFYGIKEFF.

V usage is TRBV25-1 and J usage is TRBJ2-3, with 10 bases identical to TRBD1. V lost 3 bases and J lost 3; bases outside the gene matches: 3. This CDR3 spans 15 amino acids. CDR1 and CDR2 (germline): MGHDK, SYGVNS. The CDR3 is CASSDWGQGTDTQYF. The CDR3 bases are TGTGCCAGCAGTGACTGGGGACAGGGGACAGATACGCAGTATTTT.

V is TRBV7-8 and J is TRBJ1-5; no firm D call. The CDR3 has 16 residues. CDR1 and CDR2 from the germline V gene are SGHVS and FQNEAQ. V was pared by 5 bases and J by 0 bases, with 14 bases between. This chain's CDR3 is CASSPWEGSSNQPQHF. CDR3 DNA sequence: TGTGCCAGCAGCCCCTGGGAGGGATCTAGCAATCAGCCCCAGCATTTT.

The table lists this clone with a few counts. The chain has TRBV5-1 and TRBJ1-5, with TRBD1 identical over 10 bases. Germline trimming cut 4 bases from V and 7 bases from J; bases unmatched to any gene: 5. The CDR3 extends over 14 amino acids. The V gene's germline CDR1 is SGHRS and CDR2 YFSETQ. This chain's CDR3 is CASSVGQGEQPQHF. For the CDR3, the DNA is TGCGCCAGCAGCGTTGGACAGGGGGAACAGCCCCAGCATTTT.

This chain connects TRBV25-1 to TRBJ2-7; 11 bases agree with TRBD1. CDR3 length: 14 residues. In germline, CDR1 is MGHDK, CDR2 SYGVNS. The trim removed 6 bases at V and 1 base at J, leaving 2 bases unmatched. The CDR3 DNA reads TGTGCCAGCAGCCGGGACAGGGGGTCCTACGAGCAGTACTTC. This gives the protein CASSRDRGSYEQYF.

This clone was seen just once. The CDR3 nucleotides read TGTGCCAGCAGCCTCAGGGGGACCGGAAACACCATATATTTT. The encoded protein is CASSLRGTGNTIYF. The V gene is TRBV11-2, the J gene TRBJ1-3; 7 positions agree with TRBD1. CDR3 length: 14 amino acids. V lost 5 bases, J lost 4 bases, and 5 bases stayed unmatched. CDR1 SGHAT and CDR2 FQNNGV come from the germline V gene. Together with reference TRBV11-2 and TRBJ1-3, the CDR3 gives the full variable domain: EAGVAQSPRYKIIEKRQSVAFWCNPISGHATLYWYQQILGQGPKLLIQFQNNGVVDDSQLPKDRFSAERLKGVDSTLKIQPAKLEDSAVYLCASSLRGTGNTIYFGEGSWLTVV.

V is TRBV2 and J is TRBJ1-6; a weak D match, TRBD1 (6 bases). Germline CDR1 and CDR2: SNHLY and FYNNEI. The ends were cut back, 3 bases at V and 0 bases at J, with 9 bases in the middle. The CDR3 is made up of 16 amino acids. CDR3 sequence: CASSEGGSSYNSPLHF. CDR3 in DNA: TGTGCCAGCAGTGAGGGGGGCAGCTCCTATAATTCACCCCTCCACTTT.

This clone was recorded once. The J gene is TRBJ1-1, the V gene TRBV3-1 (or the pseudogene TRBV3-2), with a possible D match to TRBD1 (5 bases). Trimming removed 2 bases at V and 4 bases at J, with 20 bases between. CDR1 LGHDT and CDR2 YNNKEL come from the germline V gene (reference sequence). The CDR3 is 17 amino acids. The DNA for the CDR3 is TGTGCCAGCAGCCAATTACCCCCGGGACGAAGTCGCACTGAAGCTTTCTTT. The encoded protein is CASSQLPPGRSRTEAFF.

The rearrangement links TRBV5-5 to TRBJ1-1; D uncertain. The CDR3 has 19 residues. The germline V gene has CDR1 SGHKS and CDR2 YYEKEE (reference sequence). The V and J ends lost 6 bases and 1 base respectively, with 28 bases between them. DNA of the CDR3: TGTGCCAGCACCCCTGGGGAACGCCGACCCCTTTCCAGGAACACTGAAGCTTTCTTT. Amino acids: CASTPGERRPLSRNTEAFF.

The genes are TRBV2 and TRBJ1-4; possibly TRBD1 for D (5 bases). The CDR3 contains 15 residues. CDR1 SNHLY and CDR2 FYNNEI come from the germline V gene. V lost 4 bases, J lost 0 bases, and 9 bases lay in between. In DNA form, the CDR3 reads TGTGCCAGCAGTGTTGGGGCTGCAACTAATGAAAAACTGTTTTTT. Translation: CASSVGAATNEKLFF.

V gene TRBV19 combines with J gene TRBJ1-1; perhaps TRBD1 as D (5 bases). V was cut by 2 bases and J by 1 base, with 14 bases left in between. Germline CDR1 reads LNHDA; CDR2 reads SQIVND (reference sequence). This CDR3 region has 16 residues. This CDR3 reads CASSIRVGQTNTEAFF. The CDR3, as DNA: TGTGCCAGTAGTATACGAGTGGGGCAGACGAACACTGAAGCTTTCTTT. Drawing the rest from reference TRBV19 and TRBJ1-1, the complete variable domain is DGGITQSPKYLFRKEGQNVTLSCEQNLNHDAMYWYRQDPGQGLRLIYYSQIVNDFQKGDIAEGYSVSREKKESFPLTVTSAQKNPTAFYLCASSIRVGQTNTEAFFGQGTRLTVV.

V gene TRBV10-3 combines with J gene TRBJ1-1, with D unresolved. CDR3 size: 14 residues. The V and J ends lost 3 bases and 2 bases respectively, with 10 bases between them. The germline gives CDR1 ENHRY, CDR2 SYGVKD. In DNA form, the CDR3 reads TGTGCCATCAGTGAAGTGATGGATAACACTGAAGCTTTCTTT. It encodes CAISEVMDNTEAFF.